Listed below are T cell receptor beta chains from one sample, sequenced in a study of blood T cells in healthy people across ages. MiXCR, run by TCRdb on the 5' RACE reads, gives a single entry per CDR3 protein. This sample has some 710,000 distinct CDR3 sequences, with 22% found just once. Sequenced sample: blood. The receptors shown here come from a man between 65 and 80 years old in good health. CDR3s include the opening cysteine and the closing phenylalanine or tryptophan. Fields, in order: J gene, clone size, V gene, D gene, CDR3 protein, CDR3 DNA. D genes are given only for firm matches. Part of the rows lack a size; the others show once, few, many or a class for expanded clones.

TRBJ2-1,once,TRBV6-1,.,CASIRSLGGIQFF,TGTGCCAGCATTCGAAGCCTCGGAGGTATCCAGTTCTTC
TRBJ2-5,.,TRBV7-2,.,CASSKGLPGKETQYF,TGTGCCAGCAGCAAAGGACTACCGGGAAAAGAGACCCAGTACTTC
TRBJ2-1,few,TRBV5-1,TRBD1,CASSLGAGTGIYNEQFF,TGCGCCAGCAGCTTGGGCGCCGGGACAGGTATCTACAATGAGCAGTTCTTC
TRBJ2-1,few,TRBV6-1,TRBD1,CASRSIGDRGDDEQFF,TGTGCCAGCAGGTCGATTGGGGACAGGGGTGACGATGAGCAGTTCTTC
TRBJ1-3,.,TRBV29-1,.,CSVKSGNTIYF,TGCAGCGTGAAATCTGGAAACACCATATATTTT
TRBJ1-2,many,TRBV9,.,CASSVDKFYGYTF,TGTGCCAGCAGCGTAGATAAGTTCTATGGCTACACCTTC
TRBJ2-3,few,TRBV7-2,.,CASSLASGGVDTQYF,TGTGCCAGCAGCTTAGCTAGTGGGGGTGTAGATACGCAGTATTTT
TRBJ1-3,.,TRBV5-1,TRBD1,CASSLGRQGVNTIYF,TGCGCCAGCAGCTTGGGTCGGCAGGGGGTGAACACCATATATTTT
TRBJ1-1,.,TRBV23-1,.,CASSPRIDQNTEAFF,TGCGCCAGCAGTCCCCGGATAGACCAGAACACTGAAGCTTTCTTT
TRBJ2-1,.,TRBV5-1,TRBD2,CASSLEPRTSVYNEQFF,TGCGCCAGCAGCTTGGAACCCCGGACTAGCGTCTACAATGAGCAGTTCTTC
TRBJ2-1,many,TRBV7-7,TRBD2,CASSLVAGGAMGEQFF,TGTGCCAGCAGCTTAGTGGCGGGGGGGGCCATGGGTGAGCAGTTCTTC
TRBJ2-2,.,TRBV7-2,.,CASSFRPPDTGELFF,TGTGCCAGCAGCTTCAGACCCCCAGACACCGGGGAGCTGTTTTTT
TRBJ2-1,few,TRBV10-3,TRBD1,CATRDRATYNEQFF,TGTGCCACCAGGGACAGAGCAACCTACAATGAGCAGTTCTTC
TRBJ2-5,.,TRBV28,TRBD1,CASSRRQGETQYF,TGTGCCAGCAGCCGGAGACAGGGAGAGACCCAGTACTTC
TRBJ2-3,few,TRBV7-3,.,CASSAEYRHTQYF,TGTGCCAGCAGCGCCGAGTATCGCCATACGCAGTATTTT
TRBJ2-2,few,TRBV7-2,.,CASSFNRDTGELFF,TGTGCCAGCAGCTTTAACAGGGACACCGGGGAGCTGTTTTTT
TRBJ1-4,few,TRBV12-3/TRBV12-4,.,CASSSSGSEKLFF,.
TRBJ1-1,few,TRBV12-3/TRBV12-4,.,CASSTGITEAFF,TGTGCCAGCAGCACAGGGATCACTGAAGCTTTCTTT
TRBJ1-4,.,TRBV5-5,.,CASSLGGAPSNEKLLF,TGTGCCAGCAGCTTGGGAGGGGCGCCGTCTAATGAAAAACTGCTTTTT
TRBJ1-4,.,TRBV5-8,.,CASSGPLPRGEKLFF,TGTGCCAGCAGCGGCCCTCTGCCCCGAGGCGAAAAACTGTTTTTT
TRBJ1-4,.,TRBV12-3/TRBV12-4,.,CASSPDINEELFF,TGTGCCAGCAGTCCAGACATTAATGAAGAACTGTTTTTT
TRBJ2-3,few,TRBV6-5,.,CASSYSKVVSTDTQYF,TGTGCCAGCAGTTACTCTAAAGTCGTAAGCACAGATACGCAGTATTTT
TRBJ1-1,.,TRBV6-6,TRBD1,CASSYDRDRGMNTEAFF,TGTGCCAGCAGTTACGATCGGGACAGGGGAATGAACACTGAAGCTTTCTTT
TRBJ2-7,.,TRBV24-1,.,CATSDPSTVPYEQYF,TGTGCCACCAGTGACCCATCCACAGTTCCCTACGAGCAGTACTTC
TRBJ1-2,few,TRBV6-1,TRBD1,CASSEGQGIIYGYTF,TGTGCCAGCAGTGAGGGACAGGGGATAATCTATGGCTACACCTTC
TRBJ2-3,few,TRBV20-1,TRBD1,CSARPPPGQGRTDTQYF,TGCAGTGCTAGGCCCCCCCCGGGACAGGGGCGCACAGATACGCAGTATTTT
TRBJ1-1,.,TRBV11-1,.,CASSPRQGHTEAFF,TGTGCCAGCAGCCCCCGTCAGGGGCATACTGAAGCTTTCTTT
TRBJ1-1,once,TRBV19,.,CATQSRTNAEAFF,TGTGCCACTCAGTCCAGGACGAACGCTGAAGCTTTCTTT